This is a list of T cell receptor beta chains from one sample in a study of identifying expanded T cells in peripheral blood. Profiling relied on immunoSEQ multiplex PCR, and the TCRdb table lists in-frame clones only, not all of them. The sample holds tens of thousands of clones, 65% to 85% seen once. Sequenced material: blood. Receptors originate from a person between 18 and 75 years old in good health. CDR3s include the opening cysteine and the closing phenylalanine or tryptophan. The D gene is left open where the match is weak. Size is omitted from some rows. Given values are once, few, many or a class for expanded clones.

size: .
V: TRBV20-1
J: TRBJ2-7
D: .
CDR3: CSALATGLQYF
DNA: TGCAGTGCTCTAGCGACAGGGCTGCAGTACTTC

size: .
V: TRBV27
J: TRBJ2-7
D: TRBD1
CDR3: CASSWVTGGDEQYF
DNA: TGTGCCAGCAGTTGGGTAACAGGGGGCGACGAGCAGTACTTC

size: .
V: TRBV29-1
J: TRBJ1-5
D: TRBD1
CDR3: CSVRTGTQSNQPQHF
DNA: TGCAGCGTTCGGACAGGGACCCAAAGCAATCAGCCCCAGCATTTT

size: .
V: TRBV10-3
J: TRBJ2-1
D: TRBD1
CDR3: CAISGVLPGQRYNEQFF
DNA: TGTGCCATCAGTGGCGTACTACCGGGACAGAGGTACAATGAGCAGTTCTTC

size: .
V: TRBV27
J: TRBJ1-1
D: TRBD1
CDR3: CASRPQGEWTEAFF
DNA: TGTGCCAGCAGACCCCAGGGGGAGTGGACTGAAGCTTTCTTT

size: .
V: TRBV7-2
J: TRBJ2-2
D: .
CDR3: CASSLATYTGELFF
DNA: TGTGCCAGCAGTTTAGCAACGTACACCGGGGAGCTGTTTTTT

size: .
V: TRBV4-2
J: TRBJ2-4
D: .
CDR3: CASSQDHAGQLAKNIQYF
DNA: TGTGCCAGCAGCCAAGATCATGCCGGACAGCTAGCCAAAAACATTCAGTACTTC

size: .
V: TRBV18
J: TRBJ1-2
D: .
CDR3: CASSPPDRFNYGYTF
DNA: TGTGCCAGCTCACCACCTGACAGATTTAACTATGGCTACACCTTC

size: .
V: TRBV29-1
J: TRBJ2-6
D: .
CDR3: CSVQDSLGGHSGANVLTF
DNA: TGCAGCGTTCAGGACTCCCTGGGTGGTCACTCTGGGGCCAACGTCCTGACTTTC

size: .
V: TRBV25-1
J: TRBJ2-3
D: TRBD2
CDR3: CASSEGQLAGDTQYF
DNA: TGTGCCAGCAGTGAAGGTCAACTAGCGGGAGATACGCAGTATTTT

size: .
V: TRBV13
J: TRBJ2-3
D: .
CDR3: CASSLGGRGGSTDTQYF
DNA: TGTGCCAGCAGCTTAGGAGGTCGCGGAGGGAGCACAGATACGCAGTATTTT

size: .
V: TRBV9
J: TRBJ2-2
D: .
CDR3: CASSPTGSPNTGELFF
DNA: TGTGCCAGCAGCCCAACAGGGTCCCCGAACACCGGGGAGCTGTTTTTT

size: .
V: TRBV10-3
J: TRBJ2-1
D: TRBD2
CDR3: CAISGGLGLTSGRAGGNEQFF
DNA: TGTGCCATCAGTGGGGGTCTCGGGTTGACTAGCGGGAGGGCCGGTGGCAATGAGCAGTTCTTC

size: .
V: TRBV6-1
J: TRBJ2-1
D: .
CDR3: CASSAGGQPPNEQFF
DNA: TGTGCCAGCAGTGCGGGCGGCCAGCCCCCGAATGAGCAGTTCTTC

size: once
V: TRBV13
J: TRBJ2-7
D: TRBD2
CDR3: CASSLRLAGGDEQYF
DNA: TGTGCCAGCAGCTTGAGGCTAGCGGGAGGAGACGAGCAGTACTTC

size: .
V: TRBV7-8
J: TRBJ2-1
D: .
CDR3: CASSRSGTYNEQFF
DNA: TGTGCCAGCAGCCGTAGCGGTACCTACAATGAGCAGTTCTTC

size: .
V: TRBV6-5
J: TRBJ1-3
D: TRBD1
CDR3: CASSYVQGAGNTIYF
DNA: TGTGCCAGCAGTTACGTCCAGGGGGCGGGAAACACCATATATTTT

size: .
V: TRBV5-5
J: TRBJ2-3
D: TRBD2
CDR3: CANSEAGGGDTQYF
DNA: TGTGCCAATAGCGAAGCGGGAGGAGGGGATACGCAGTATTTT

size: once
V: TRBV19
J: TRBJ2-1
D: .
CDR3: CASSPSSGYYNEQFF
DNA: TGTGCCAGTAGTCCGTCCTCCGGCTACTACAATGAGCAGTTCTTC

size: .
V: TRBV2
J: TRBJ1-1
D: .
CDR3: CASSEGTYLITFF
DNA: TGTGCCAGCAGCGAGGGGACCTATCTGATAACTTTCTTT

size: .
V: TRBV6-5
J: TRBJ2-1
D: .
CDR3: CASSYGARVNEQFF
DNA: TGTGCCAGCAGTTACGGGGCCAGGGTAAATGAGCAGTTCTTC

size: few
V: TRBV5-1
J: TRBJ2-2
D: .
CDR3: CASSYRDGTGELFF
DNA: TGCGCCAGCAGCTACCGGGACGGCACCGGGGAGCTGTTTTTT

size: .
V: TRBV5-1
J: TRBJ2-1
D: TRBD1
CDR3: CASSPAPSGTGFYNEQFF
DNA: TGCGCCAGCAGCCCCGCACCTTCCGGGACAGGGTTCTACAATGAGCAGTTCTTC

size: .
V: TRBV28
J: TRBJ2-1
D: .
CDR3: CASSLGREQFF
DNA: TGTGCCAGCAGTTTGGGGCGGGAGCAGTTCTTC

size: .
V: TRBV4-2
J: TRBJ2-7
D: .
CDR3: CASSQAIPSVEQYF
DNA: TGTGCCAGCAGCCAAGCCATCCCCTCCGTCGAGCAGTACTTC

size: .
V: TRBV19
J: TRBJ2-3
D: .
CDR3: CASSIGRGQPITDTQYF
DNA: TGTGCCAGTAGTATAGGGCGGGGACAACCTATCACAGATACGCAGTATTTT

size: .
V: TRBV28
J: TRBJ2-2
D: .
CDR3: CASSLSRPGTGELFF
DNA: TGTGCCAGCAGTTTAAGCCGCCCGGGAACCGGGGAGCTGTTTTTT

size: .
V: TRBV6-6
J: TRBJ1-5
D: .
CDR3: CASRRTDSNQPQHF
DNA: TGTGCCAGCAGAAGGACAGATAGCAATCAGCCCCAGCATTTT

size: .
V: TRBV28
J: TRBJ1-1
D: .
CDR3: CAITPANTEAFF
DNA: TGTGCCATTACACCCGCGAACACTGAAGCTTTCTTT

size: .
V: TRBV4-1
J: TRBJ2-3
D: TRBD2
CDR3: CASSQERGKGGGPGTDTQYF
DNA: TGCGCCAGCAGCCAAGAACGCGGCAAAGGCGGGGGACCTGGCACAGATACGCAGTATTTT

size: .
V: TRBV6-6
J: TRBJ1-4
D: .
CDR3: CASGQEKLFF
DNA: TGTGCCAGCGGTCAGGAAAAACTGTTTTTT

size: .
V: TRBV4-2
J: TRBJ2-2
D: .
CDR3: CASSQDGAQGETGELFF
DNA: TGTGCCAGCAGCCAAGATGGAGCACAGGGAGAAACCGGGGAGCTGTTTTTT

size: .
V: TRBV4-1
J: TRBJ1-6
D: .
CDR3: CASSQASPQQGDNSPLHF
DNA: TGCGCCAGCAGCCAAGCCTCTCCCCAGCAGGGTGATAATTCACCCCTCCACTTT

size: .
V: TRBV4-3
J: TRBJ2-2
D: TRBD2
CDR3: CASSQDRVLAGALPRNTGELFF
DNA: TGCGCCAGCAGCCAAGATAGGGTCCTAGCGGGAGCTTTGCCGCGGAACACCGGGGAGCTGTTTTTT

size: .
V: TRBV6-1
J: TRBJ1-1
D: .
CDR3: CASSVVGTEAFF
DNA: TGTGCCAGCAGCGTAGTAGGCACTGAAGCTTTCTTT

size: .
V: TRBV9
J: TRBJ2-2
D: .
CDR3: CASSVELFTGELFF
DNA: TGTGCCAGCAGCGTAGAACTTTTCACCGGGGAGCTGTTTTTT

size: .
V: TRBV4-3
J: TRBJ2-3
D: .
CDR3: CASSQDAPDTQYF
DNA: TGCGCCAGCAGCCAAGATGCCCCAGATACGCAGTATTTT

size: .
V: TRBV7-6
J: TRBJ2-1
D: TRBD2
CDR3: CASSFSGGGGEQFF
DNA: TGTGCCAGCAGCTTTTCGGGAGGCGGCGGTGAGCAGTTCTTC

size: .
V: TRBV27
J: TRBJ2-7
D: TRBD1
CDR3: CASSFGQGYEQYF
DNA: TGTGCCAGCAGTTTTGGACAGGGGTACGAGCAGTACTTC

size: .
V: TRBV29-1
J: TRBJ1-5
D: .
CDR3: CSALGVRGGRVNQPQHF
DNA: TGCAGCGCCCTTGGGGTACGGGGGGGGCGAGTCAATCAGCCCCAGCATTTT

size: .
V: TRBV7-8
J: TRBJ2-2
D: TRBD1
CDR3: CASSDPGQVQDTGELFF
DNA: TGTGCCAGCAGCGACCCCGGACAGGTCCAGGACACCGGGGAGCTGTTTTTT

size: few
V: TRBV6-1
J: TRBJ1-5
D: TRBD1
CDR3: CASSQGLDQPQHF
DNA: TGTGCCAGCTCACAGGGGTTGGATCAGCCCCAGCATTTT

size: .
V: TRBV2
J: TRBJ1-4
D: TRBD1
CDR3: CASSEEAGGYEKLFF
DNA: TGTGCCAGCAGTGAAGAGGCAGGGGGTTATGAAAAACTGTTTTTT

size: .
V: TRBV11-3
J: TRBJ1-2
D: .
CDR3: CASSFLTGNDYGYTF
DNA: TGTGCCAGCAGCTTTTTAACAGGGAACGACTATGGCTACACCTTC

size: .
V: TRBV9
J: TRBJ2-7
D: TRBD1
CDR3: CASSVSDRGLGEQYF
DNA: TGTGCCAGCAGCGTCTCGGACAGGGGGCTCGGCGAGCAGTACTTC

size: .
V: TRBV28
J: TRBJ2-7
D: .
CDR3: CASSSDSSYEQYF
DNA: TGTGCCAGCAGCTCCGACAGCTCCTACGAGCAGTACTTC

size: .
V: TRBV5-1
J: TRBJ2-5
D: TRBD2
CDR3: CASSEASGGETQYF
DNA: TGCGCCAGCAGCGAGGCTAGCGGGGGAGAGACCCAGTACTTC

size: .
V: TRBV7-9
J: TRBJ2-7
D: TRBD1
CDR3: CASSLAGTGGNEQYF
DNA: TGTGCCAGCAGCTTAGCGGGGACAGGGGGGAACGAGCAGTACTTC

size: few
V: TRBV19
J: TRBJ2-5
D: .
CDR3: CASSMGTSPETQYF
DNA: TGTGCCAGTAGTATGGGTACTAGTCCTGAGACCCAGTACTTC

size: .
V: TRBV29-1
J: TRBJ2-5
D: .
CDR3: CSVDVGETQYF
DNA: TGCAGCGTTGATGTGGGCGAGACCCAGTACTTC

size: .
V: TRBV18
J: TRBJ2-7
D: TRBD2
CDR3: CASSRWGGEGDEQYF
DNA: TGTGCCAGCTCACGCTGGGGAGGGGAAGGCGACGAGCAGTACTTC

size: few
V: TRBV9
J: TRBJ1-1
D: .
CDR3: CASSPSGQTNTEAFF
DNA: TGTGCCAGCAGCCCATCAGGACAGACGAACACTGAAGCTTTCTTT

size: once
V: TRBV5-4
J: TRBJ2-5
D: .
CDR3: CASSLAGLEETQYF
DNA: TGTGCCAGCAGCTTAGCGGGCCTTGAGGAGACCCAGTACTTC

size: few
V: TRBV7-9
J: TRBJ1-3
D: .
CDR3: CASSLAGGRSSGNTIYF
DNA: TGTGCCAGCAGCTTAGCGGGCGGACGGAGCTCTGGAAACACCATATATTTT

size: .
V: TRBV18
J: TRBJ2-7
D: .
CDR3: CASSPPPGGYEQYF
DNA: TGTGCCAGCTCACCACCTCCGGGCGGCTACGAGCAGTACTTC

size: .
V: TRBV4-1
J: TRBJ2-7
D: TRBD2
CDR3: CASSLVVAGDSHEQYF
DNA: TGCGCCAGCAGCCTCGTTGTAGCGGGAGACAGCCACGAGCAGTACTTC

size: .
V: TRBV10-3
J: TRBJ2-3
D: TRBD2
CDR3: CAISVQREGSAFDADTQYF
DNA: TGTGCCATCAGTGTACAACGGGAGGGCTCGGCTTTCGACGCAGATACGCAGTATTTT

size: few
V: TRBV4-1
J: TRBJ2-7
D: TRBD2
CDR3: CASSQGLAGVNEQYF
DNA: TGCGCCAGCAGCCAAGGGCTAGCGGGAGTCAACGAGCAGTACTTC

size: few
V: TRBV19
J: TRBJ1-4
D: TRBD1
CDR3: CASSTTGIGEKLFF
DNA: TGTGCCAGTAGTACGACAGGGATTGGTGAAAAACTGTTTTTT

size: .
V: TRBV28
J: TRBJ2-5
D: TRBD1
CDR3: CASSSPAGGAGETQYF
DNA: TGTGCCAGCAGTTCACCGGCAGGGGGCGCAGGAGAGACCCAGTACTTC